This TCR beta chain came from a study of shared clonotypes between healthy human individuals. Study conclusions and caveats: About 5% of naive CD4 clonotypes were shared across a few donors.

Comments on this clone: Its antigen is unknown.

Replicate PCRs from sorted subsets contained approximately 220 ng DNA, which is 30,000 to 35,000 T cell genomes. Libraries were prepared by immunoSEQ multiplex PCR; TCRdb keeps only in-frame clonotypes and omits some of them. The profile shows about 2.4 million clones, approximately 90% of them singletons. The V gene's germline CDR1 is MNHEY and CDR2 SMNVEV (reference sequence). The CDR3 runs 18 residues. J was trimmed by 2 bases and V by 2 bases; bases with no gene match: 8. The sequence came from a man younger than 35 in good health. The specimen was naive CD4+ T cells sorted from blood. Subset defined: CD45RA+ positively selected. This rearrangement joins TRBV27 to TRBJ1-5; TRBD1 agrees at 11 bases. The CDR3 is CASSLQVWGQGGNQPQHF. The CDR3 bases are TGTGCCAGCAGTTTACAAGTCTGGGGACAGGGGGGCAATCAGCCCCAGCATTTT.